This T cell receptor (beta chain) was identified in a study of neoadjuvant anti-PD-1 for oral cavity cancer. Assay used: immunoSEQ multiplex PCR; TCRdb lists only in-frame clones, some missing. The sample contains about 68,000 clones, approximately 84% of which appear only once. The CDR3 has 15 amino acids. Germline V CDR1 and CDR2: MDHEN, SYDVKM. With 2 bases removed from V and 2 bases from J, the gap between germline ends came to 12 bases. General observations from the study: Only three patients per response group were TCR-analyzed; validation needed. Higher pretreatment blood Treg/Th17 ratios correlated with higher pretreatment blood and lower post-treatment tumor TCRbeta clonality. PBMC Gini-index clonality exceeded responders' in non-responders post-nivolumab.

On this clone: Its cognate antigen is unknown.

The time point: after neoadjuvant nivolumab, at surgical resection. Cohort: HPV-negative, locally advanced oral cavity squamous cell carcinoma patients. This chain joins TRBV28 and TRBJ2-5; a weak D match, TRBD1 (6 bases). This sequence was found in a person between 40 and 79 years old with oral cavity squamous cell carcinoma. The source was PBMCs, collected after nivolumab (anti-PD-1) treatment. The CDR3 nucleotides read TGTGCCAGCAGTTTAGGGGGCCGGAGGCAAGAGACCCAGTACTTC. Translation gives CASSLGGRRQETQYF.